Listed here are 19 T cell receptor beta chains from one sample, sequenced in a study of blood T cell repertoires in COVID-19. Repertoires were generated with immunoSEQ multiplex PCR, while TCRdb's copy carries only in-frame clones and drops some. This sample has 380,000 or so clones, with more than 75% found just once. The sequenced sample was PBMCs or T cells enriched from blood (not recorded which). The source of these receptors is a man between 25 and 39 years old who had recovered from COVID-19.

The chain uses TRBV2 and TRBJ2-7; TRBD2 matches at 7 bases. Per the germline V gene, CDR1 is SNHLY and CDR2 is FYNNEI. The CDR3 sequence is 17 residues long. V gave up 1 base and J gave up 2 bases; unmatched junction bases: 11. The CDR3 is CASSEVEWGGGTYEQYF. CDR3 DNA sequence: TGTGCCAGCAGTGAAGTGGAGTGGGGGGGAGGCACCTACGAGCAGTACTTC.

The chain couples TRBV29-1 to TRBJ2-7; D might be TRBD2 (5 bases). Looked up from germline, CDR1 is SQVTM and CDR2 is ANQGSEA. V lost 6 bases and J 5 bases, leaving 17 bases between the germline ends. CDR3 length: 13 amino acids. CDR3 nucleotide sequence: TGCAGCGTGGCAGGACTCCCGGGCCACGAGCAGTACTTC. Its protein product is CSVAGLPGHEQYF.

This clone has a handful of counts. This sample also contains other DNA sequences that code for the same CDR3. CDR3 DNA sequence: TGCAGTGCTAGTAATAGTCCCGGGGAGCTGTTTTTT. Its protein product is CSASNSPGELFF. The rearrangement links TRBV20-1 to TRBJ2-2; D gene ambiguous. This CDR3 is 12 amino acids long. V lost 3 bases, J lost 6 bases, and 8 bases lay in between. Germline CDR1 DFQATT, CDR2 SNEGSKA (reference sequence).

The rearrangement links TRBV30 to TRBJ1-1; perhaps TRBD1 as D (5 bases). CDR1 and CDR2 from the germline V gene are GTSNPN and SVGIG (reference sequence). The CDR3 is 12 residues long. The CDR3 loop is CAGSRENTEAFF. CDR3 nucleotides: TGTGCTGGAAGCAGGGAGAACACTGAAGCTTTCTTT.

The genes are TRBV7-2 and TRBJ1-3, with 7 nucleotides matching TRBD1. The CDR3 is 17 amino acids. Germline V gene data show CDR1 as SGHTA and CDR2 as FQGNSA. Trimming took 0 bases from V and 5 from J; bases not matched to a gene: 10. This chain's CDR3 is CASSLADLTGARNTIYF. The CDR3 DNA reads TGTGCCAGCAGCTTAGCGGACCTCACAGGGGCACGAAACACCATATATTTT.

DNA for the CDR3: TGTGCCAGTAGTCTCGGGGTAGCGGGGGGTGAGCAGTTCTTC. This sequence encodes CASSLGVAGGEQFF. This chain connects TRBV19 to TRBJ2-1; 10 positions agree with TRBD2. CDR1 is LNHDA and CDR2 is SQIVND in the germline V gene (reference sequence). V trimming: 5 bases; J trimming: 9 bases; junction bases outside the gene matches: 7. The CDR3 contains 14 residues.

J is TRBJ1-1 and V is TRBV7-2; D call uncertain. The germline CDR1 and CDR2 sequences are SGHTA and FQGNSA. This CDR3 has 14 amino acids. V lost 5 bases and J 1 base, leaving 11 bases between the germline ends. DNA of the CDR3: TGTGCCAGCAGCAAACGACACGCGAACACTGAAGCTTTCTTT. It specifies CASSKRHANTEAFF.

This chain joins TRBV21-1 and TRBJ2-7; TRBD2 was called by the table and not checked on the DNA. TRBV21-1 is a known pseudogene. The CDR3 sequence is 13 residues long. The CDR3 sequence is CASNSDGAYEQYF. In DNA, the CDR3 is TGTGCCAGCAACTCGGACGGGGCCTACGAGCAGTACTTC.

The chain couples TRBV19 to TRBJ1-6; D not certain. The germline V and J ends were trimmed by 5 bases and 10 bases, with 21 bases remaining between them. This CDR3 region has 16 residues. Germline CDR1 LNHDA, CDR2 SQIVND (reference sequence). The CDR3 DNA is TGTGCCAGTAGTCGAACAGACGGAGGGTTAAGGTCACCCCTCCACTTT. It specifies CASSRTDGGLRSPLHF.

The rearrangement links TRBV24-1 to TRBJ2-1; perhaps TRBD1 as D (6 bases). Germline lookup yields CDR1 KGHDR and CDR2 SFDVKD. The CDR3 is made up of 14 amino acids. V lost 0 bases and J 4 bases, leaving 6 bases between the germline ends. The CDR3 sequence is CATSDLGQYNEQFF. CDR3 nucleotide sequence: TGTGCCACCAGTGATTTGGGACAGTACAATGAGCAGTTCTTC.

The chain links TRBV6-1 to TRBJ2-7; 14 nucleotides line up with TRBD2. The CDR3 has 18 amino acids. Germline assignment: CDR1 MNHNS and CDR2 SASEGT. The trim removed 4 bases at V and 1 base at J, leaving 9 bases unmatched. The CDR3 DNA sequence: TGTGCCAGCAGTGCCCGACTAGCGGGGGGGTCCGAATCCTACGAGCAGTACTTC. The encoded protein is CASSARLAGGSESYEQYF.

This clone was seen a handful of times. The J gene is TRBJ2-7, the V gene TRBV30, with 9 positions matching TRBD1. The germline V gene encodes CDR1 GTSNPN and CDR2 SVGIG (reference sequence). V was clipped by 2 bases and J by 6 bases; unmatched bases: 5. This CDR3 comprises 13 residues. The CDR3 DNA reads TGTGCCTGGAGTCCGGGACAGGGCGGCGAGCAGTACTTC. Translated: CAWSPGQGGEQYF.

V gene TRBV29-1 combines with J gene TRBJ1-2; D is perhaps TRBD1 (6 bases). V was cut by 4 bases and J by 8 bases, with 11 bases left in between. The germline V gene has CDR1 SQVTM and CDR2 ANQGSEA. The length of the CDR3 is 11 residues. CDR3 in DNA: TGCAGCGTTGGACAGGTGGCCGGCTACACCTTC. This sequence encodes CSVGQVAGYTF. The variable domain in full, with the rest retrieved from reference TRBV29-1 and TRBJ1-2, is SAVISQKPSRDICQRGTSLTIQCQVDSQVTMMFWYRQQPGQSLTLIATANQGSEATYESGFVIDKFPISRPNLTFSTLTVSNMSPEDSSIYLCSVGQVAGYTFGSGTRLTVV.

This clone was found once. V is TRBV2 and J is TRBJ2-7; D is possibly TRBD2 (6 bases). The CDR3 is made up of 14 amino acids. Between the trimmed V and J ends, which lost 5 bases and 4 bases, there was a span of 15 bases. Germline V gene lookup returns CDR1 SNHLY and CDR2 FYNNEI. The CDR3 spells CASSKAGSGYEQYF. The CDR3 DNA sequence: TGTGCCAGCAGTAAGGCGGGATCGGGGTACGAGCAGTACTTC.

This chain joins TRBV6-1 and TRBJ1-1; perhaps TRBD1 as D (5 bases). The CDR3 is made up of 15 amino acids. From germline, CDR1 is MNHNS and CDR2 SASEGT. V gave up 2 bases and J gave up 1 base, with 11 bases separating them. The CDR3 region is CASSEFDSRNTEAFF. The CDR3 DNA reads TGTGCCAGCAGTGAATTTGACAGCCGGAACACTGAAGCTTTCTTT.

The CDR3 here is CASNLMTGNHEQYF. In nucleotides, the CDR3 is TGTGCCAGCAACCTTATGACAGGGAACCACGAGCAGTACTTC. The rearrangement links TRBV2 to TRBJ2-7, with 7 bases aligning to TRBD1. Germline V gene lookup returns CDR1 SNHLY and CDR2 FYNNEI. This CDR3 is built from 14 residues. Trimming at V came to 7 bases and at J to 5 bases, leaving 11 bases not matched to a gene.

The table lists this clone with a count of one. The chain recombines TRBV7-9 with TRBJ2-7; maybe TRBD1 (5 bases). Germline V lookup: CDR1 SEHNR, CDR2 FQNEAQ (reference sequence). This CDR3 spans 16 amino acids. Trimming pared 5 bases from V and 3 bases from J, leaving 20 bases between. CDR3 nucleotide sequence: TGTGCCAGCAGCCCACGGCTATTAGGGGTTGACTACGAGCAGTACTTC. Protein sequence: CASSPRLLGVDYEQYF.

This chain connects TRBV4-2 to TRBJ1-6, with 7 bases that match TRBD1. The junction had 7 bases not matched to a gene; V was cut back by 4 bases and J by 7 bases. The CDR3 is 15 amino acids. The germline gives CDR1 LGHNA, CDR2 YNFKEQ. CDR3 nucleotide sequence: TGTGCCAGCAGCCTCACCGGGACAGAAAATTCACCCCTCCACTTT. Translation gives CASSLTGTENSPLHF.

The chain has TRBV4-2 and TRBJ2-2, with 11 nucleotides matching TRBD1. With V trimmed by 1 base and J by 7 bases, 8 bases remained unmatched. The CDR3 has 17 amino acids. Germline assignment: CDR1 LGHNA and CDR2 YNFKEQ. The CDR3 DNA sequence: TGTGCCAGCAGCCAAGCCCGGACAGGGGGCTATCACGGGGAGCTGTTTTTT. Amino acid sequence: CASSQARTGGYHGELFF.